The 5 T cell receptor beta chains below all came from one sample that was sequenced in a study of T cells after somatic rescue of genetic block. TCRdb keeps only in-frame clones here, not all; method: immunoSEQ multiplex PCR. The repertoire holds approximately 65,000 clones, around 92% seen once, with 2.9% in the top ten. Sequenced material: peripheral blood mononuclear cells (PBMCs). The receptors come from a middle-aged man.

The chain employs TRBV5-6 and TRBJ1-2; D gene ambiguous. CDR3 length: 14 amino acids. Trimming removed 2 bases at V and 3 bases at J, with 11 bases between. Germline V gene data show CDR1 as SGHDT and CDR2 as YYEEEE. In nucleotides, the CDR3 is TGTGCCAGCAGCTTAGGAGGCAGCTACTATGGCTACACCTTC. This sequence encodes CASSLGGSYYGYTF.

The chain recombines TRBV4-1 with TRBJ2-3, with 14 bases that match TRBD2. The J segment lost 6 bases and the V segment lost 3 bases, leaving 11 bases of the junction unmatched. CDR1 is MGHRA, CDR2 YSYEKL, per germline. CDR3 length: 18 residues. The CDR3 loop reads CASSQRDPTSGREDTQYF. Written as DNA, the CDR3 is TGCGCCAGCAGCCAGAGAGACCCGACTAGCGGGAGGGAGGATACGCAGTATTTT.

This clone was seen only once. The rearrangement uses TRBV9 and TRBJ2-3, with 7 positions matching TRBD2. This CDR3 has 16 amino acids. From germline, CDR1 is SGDLS and CDR2 YYNGEE. J was trimmed by 1 base and V by 3 bases; bases with no gene match: 8. The CDR3 region has the DNA TGTGCCAGCAGCGCCCGGGCGGGGGAGGGCACAGATACGCAGTATTTT. Its translation is CASSARAGEGTDTQYF.

V is TRBV29-1 and J is TRBJ2-3; possibly TRBD1 or TRBD2 for D (5 bases each). The V gene's germline CDR1 is SQVTM and CDR2 ANQGSEA. Trimming took off 7 bases at V and 4 bases at J, with 15 bases between the two ends. This CDR3 has 13 amino acids. The CDR3 sequence is CSAEGSGPDTQYF. The CDR3 region has the DNA TGCAGCGCCGAGGGGTCAGGCCCAGATACGCAGTATTTT.

The rearrangement joins TRBV2 to TRBJ1-5, with D perhaps TRBD1 (6 bases). The germline V gene has CDR1 SNHLY and CDR2 FYNNEI. The CDR3 has 15 residues. The V and J ends lost 7 bases and 4 bases respectively, with 17 bases between them. The CDR3 sequence: CASTGEGTPNQPQHF. The DNA for the CDR3 is TGTGCCAGCACGGGGGAAGGGACACCGAATCAGCCCCAGCATTTT.